A selection of T cell receptor beta chains follows, all from one sample in a study of identical twins. A single record per CDR3 protein comes from TCRdb applying MiXCR to the 5' RACE reads. Of hundreds of thousands of distinct CDR3 sequences in the sample, approximately 6.1% were seen once. Specimen: naive T cells sorted from blood. The receptors stem from a man younger than 30 in good health. The CDR3 runs from the conserved cysteine through the conserved F or W. Fields, in order: clone size, J gene, D gene, V gene, CDR3 length, CDR3 protein, CDR3 DNA. The D gene is left open where the match is weak. Not every row has a clone size; where given, it reads once, few, many or a size class.

clone size: few; J gene: TRBJ2-1; D gene: TRBD1; V gene: TRBV20-1; CDR3 length: 19; CDR3 protein: CSARAPLGQVYKTHNEQFF; CDR3 DNA: TGCAGTGCTAGGGCCCCCCTGGGACAGGTTTACAAGACCCACAATGAGCAGTTCTTC
clone size: many; J gene: TRBJ2-1; D gene: TRBD2; V gene: TRBV12-3/TRBV12-4; CDR3 length: 15; CDR3 protein: CASSPLRDYNNEQFF; CDR3 DNA: TGTGCCAGCAGTCCTCTGCGGGACTATAACAATGAGCAGTTCTTC
clone size: many; J gene: TRBJ1-5; D gene: .; V gene: TRBV20-1; CDR3 length: 15; CDR3 protein: CSARDPSGSNQPQHF; CDR3 DNA: TGCAGTGCTAGAGATCCCTCAGGATCTAATCAGCCCCAGCATTTT
clone size: many; J gene: TRBJ2-3; D gene: TRBD2; V gene: TRBV4-1; CDR3 length: 19; CDR3 protein: CASSQEGAGGFRAQIRQYF; CDR3 DNA: TGCGCCAGCAGCCAAGAAGGAGCGGGAGGGTTTCGAGCACAGATAAGGCAGTATTTT
clone size: many; J gene: TRBJ2-7; D gene: .; V gene: TRBV29-1; CDR3 length: 11; CDR3 protein: CSANLGGEQYF; CDR3 DNA: TGCAGCGCAAATCTCGGCGGAGAGCAGTACTTC
clone size: many; J gene: TRBJ1-1; D gene: .; V gene: TRBV3-1; CDR3 length: 15; CDR3 protein: CASSQERQGYTEAFF; CDR3 DNA: TGTGCCAGCAGCCAAGAAAGGCAGGGATACACTGAAGCTTTCTTT
clone size: many; J gene: TRBJ2-3; D gene: TRBD2; V gene: TRBV10-3; CDR3 length: 15; CDR3 protein: CAISESGGSTDTQYF; CDR3 DNA: TGTGCCATCAGTGAAAGCGGGGGAAGCACAGATACGCAGTATTTT
clone size: many; J gene: TRBJ2-1; D gene: TRBD2; V gene: TRBV7-2; CDR3 length: 15; CDR3 protein: CASSSRLAGDGEQFF; CDR3 DNA: TGTGCCAGCAGCTCCCGACTAGCGGGAGACGGTGAGCAGTTCTTC
clone size: .; J gene: TRBJ1-1; D gene: .; V gene: TRBV29-1; CDR3 length: 11; CDR3 protein: CSVREGTEAFF; CDR3 DNA: TGCAGCGTTAGAGAAGGCACTGAAGCTTTCTTT
clone size: many; J gene: TRBJ2-5; D gene: .; V gene: TRBV15; CDR3 length: 10; CDR3 protein: CATLGETQYF; CDR3 DNA: TGTGCCACCCTGGGAGAGACCCAGTACTTC
clone size: many; J gene: TRBJ1-1; D gene: .; V gene: TRBV29-1; CDR3 length: 14; CDR3 protein: CSVELGGRKGEAFF; CDR3 DNA: TGCAGCGTTGAATTAGGAGGTAGGAAGGGGGAAGCTTTCTTT
clone size: .; J gene: TRBJ2-2; D gene: .; V gene: TRBV30; CDR3 length: 12; CDR3 protein: CAWSVRAGELFF; CDR3 DNA: TGTGCCTGGAGTGTCAGGGCCGGGGAGCTGTTTTTT
clone size: .; J gene: TRBJ1-1; D gene: .; V gene: TRBV6-5; CDR3 length: 13; CDR3 protein: CASSYPTGAEAFF; CDR3 DNA: TGTGCCAGCAGTTACCCTACGGGCGCTGAAGCTTTCTTT
clone size: many; J gene: TRBJ2-3; D gene: .; V gene: TRBV15; CDR3 length: 14; CDR3 protein: CATSRDFGIDTQYF; CDR3 DNA: TGTGCCACCAGCAGAGATTTCGGTATTGATACGCAGTATTTT
clone size: few; J gene: TRBJ2-5; D gene: .; V gene: TRBV2; CDR3 length: 15; CDR3 protein: CASSESAGTQETQYF; CDR3 DNA: TGTGCCAGCAGTGAAAGTGCGGGGACCCAAGAGACCCAGTACTTC
clone size: many; J gene: TRBJ1-5; D gene: TRBD1; V gene: TRBV20-1; CDR3 length: 15; CDR3 protein: CSARRRTGVDQPQHF; CDR3 DNA: TGCAGTGCCCGGAGGCGGACAGGGGTCGATCAGCCCCAGCATTTT
clone size: .; J gene: TRBJ2-1; D gene: TRBD2; V gene: TRBV19; CDR3 length: 16; CDR3 protein: CASSIDRRELRGEQFF; CDR3 DNA: TGTGCCAGTAGTATAGATCGGCGGGAGCTTAGAGGGGAGCAGTTCTTC
clone size: many; J gene: TRBJ2-3; D gene: .; V gene: TRBV11-2; CDR3 length: 15; CDR3 protein: CASSLEVRGTDTQYF; CDR3 DNA: TGTGCCAGCAGCTTAGAGGTCAGGGGCACAGATACGCAGTATTTT
clone size: few; J gene: TRBJ2-1; D gene: TRBD1; V gene: TRBV20-1; CDR3 length: 14; CDR3 protein: CSARSGQGFNEQFF; CDR3 DNA: TGCAGTGCTAGGTCGGGACAGGGTTTCAATGAGCAGTTCTTC
clone size: many; J gene: TRBJ1-6; D gene: .; V gene: TRBV12-3/TRBV12-4; CDR3 length: 16; CDR3 protein: CASSRTTGTLNSPLHF; CDR3 DNA: TGTGCCAGCAGTCGCACTACCGGGACACTGAATTCACCCCTCCACTTT
clone size: .; J gene: TRBJ1-4; D gene: .; V gene: TRBV6-1; CDR3 length: 15; CDR3 protein: CASRGGYGVNEKLFF; CDR3 DNA: TGTGCCAGCAGGGGGGGTTATGGAGTTAATGAAAAACTGTTTTTT
clone size: .; J gene: TRBJ2-3; D gene: .; V gene: TRBV4-1; CDR3 length: 17; CDR3 protein: CASSQEGWGTSADTQYF; CDR3 DNA: TGCGCCAGCAGCCAAGAGGGTTGGGGGACTTCTGCAGATACGCAGTATTTT